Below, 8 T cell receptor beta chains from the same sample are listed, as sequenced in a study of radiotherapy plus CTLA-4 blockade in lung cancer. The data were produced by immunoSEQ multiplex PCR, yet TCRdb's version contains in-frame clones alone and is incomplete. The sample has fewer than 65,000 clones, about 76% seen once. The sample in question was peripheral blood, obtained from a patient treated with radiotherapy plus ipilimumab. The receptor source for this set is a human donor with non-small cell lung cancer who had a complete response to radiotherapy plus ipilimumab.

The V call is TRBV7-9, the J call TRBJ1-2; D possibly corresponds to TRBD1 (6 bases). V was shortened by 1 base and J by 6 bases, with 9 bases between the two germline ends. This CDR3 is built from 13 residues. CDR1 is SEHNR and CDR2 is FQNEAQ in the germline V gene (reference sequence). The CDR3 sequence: CASSLGTEHGYTF. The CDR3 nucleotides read TGTGCCAGCAGCTTAGGGACAGAACATGGCTACACCTTC. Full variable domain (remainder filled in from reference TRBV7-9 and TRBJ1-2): DTGVSQNPRHKITKRGQNVTFRCDPISEHNRLYWYRQTLGQGPEFLTYFQNEAQLEKSRLLSDRFSAERPKGSFSTLEIQRTEQGDSAMYLCASSLGTEHGYTFGSGTRLTVV.

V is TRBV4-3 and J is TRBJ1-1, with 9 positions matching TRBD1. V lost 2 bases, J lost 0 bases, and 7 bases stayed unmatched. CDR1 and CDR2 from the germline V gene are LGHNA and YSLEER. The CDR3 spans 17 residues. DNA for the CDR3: TGCGCCAGCAGCCAATATTCACAGGGGGCAATGAACACTGAAGCTTTCTTT. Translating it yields CASSQYSQGAMNTEAFF.

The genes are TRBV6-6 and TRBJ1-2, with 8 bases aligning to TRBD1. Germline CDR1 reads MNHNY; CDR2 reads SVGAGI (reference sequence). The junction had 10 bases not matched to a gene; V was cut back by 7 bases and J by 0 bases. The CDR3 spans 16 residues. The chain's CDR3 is CASTMGTGTTNYGYTF. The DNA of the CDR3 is TGTGCCAGCACTATGGGGACAGGAACTACTAACTATGGCTACACCTTC.

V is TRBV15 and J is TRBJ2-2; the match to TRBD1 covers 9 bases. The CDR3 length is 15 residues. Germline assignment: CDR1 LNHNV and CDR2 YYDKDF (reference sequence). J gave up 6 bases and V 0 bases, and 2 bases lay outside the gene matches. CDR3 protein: CATSREDRGSGELFF. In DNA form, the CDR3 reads TGTGCCACCAGCAGAGAGGACAGGGGATCCGGGGAGCTGTTTTTT. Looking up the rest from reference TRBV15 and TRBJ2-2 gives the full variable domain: DAMVIQNPRYQVTQFGKPVTLSCSQTLNHNVMYWYQQKSSQAPKLLFHYYDKDFNNEADTPDNFQSRRPNTSFCFLDIRSPGLGDTAMYLCATSREDRGSGELFFGEGSRLTVL.

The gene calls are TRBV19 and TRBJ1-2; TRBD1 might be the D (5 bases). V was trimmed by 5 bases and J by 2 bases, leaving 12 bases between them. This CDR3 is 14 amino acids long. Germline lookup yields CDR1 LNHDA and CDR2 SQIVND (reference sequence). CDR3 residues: CASSREGRNYGYTF. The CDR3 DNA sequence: TGTGCCAGTAGTCGGGAGGGGCGGAACTATGGCTACACCTTC.

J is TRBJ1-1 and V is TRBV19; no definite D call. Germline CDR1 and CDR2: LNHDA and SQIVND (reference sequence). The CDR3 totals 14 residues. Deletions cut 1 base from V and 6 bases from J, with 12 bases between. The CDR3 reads CASSIGVGRAEAFF. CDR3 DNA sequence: TGTGCCAGTAGTATAGGTGTCGGTCGGGCTGAAGCTTTCTTT.

CDR3: CAWSVQHTSNQPQHF. As DNA, the CDR3 is TGTGCCTGGAGTGTACAGCATACTAGCAATCAGCCCCAGCATTTT. This chain uses TRBV30 with TRBJ1-5; D is unclear. V was pared by 0 bases and J by 0 bases, with 9 bases between. CDR1 and CDR2 from the germline V gene are GTSNPN and SVGIG (reference sequence). The CDR3 contains 15 residues.

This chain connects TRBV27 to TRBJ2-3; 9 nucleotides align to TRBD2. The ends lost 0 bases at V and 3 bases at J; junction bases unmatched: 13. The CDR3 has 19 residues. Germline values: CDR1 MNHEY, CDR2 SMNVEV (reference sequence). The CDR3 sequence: CASSLSRWTSDFGTDTQYF. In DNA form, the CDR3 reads TGTGCCAGCAGTTTATCCCGTTGGACTAGCGATTTCGGTACAGATACGCAGTATTTT.